The source of this TCR beta chain is a study of blood T cells in healthy people across ages. PBMCs numbering at least 6 million were isolated per sample. Sample-barcoded 5' priming and a J-beta primer mix drove a second PCR of about 7 to 11 cycles. TCRdb re-called the 5' RACE reads with MiXCR, one entry per CDR3 protein. The sample consists of more than 700,000 distinct CDR3 sequences, around 45% of them appearing once. The sample comprised blood. This sequence originates from an elderly man in good health.

Here the CDR3 DNA reads TGTGCCAGCAGCGGTGAGGGTAGCGGGGTGGCCCAGTACTTC. Translation gives CASSGEGSGVAQYF. The chain joins TRBV5-5 to TRBJ2-7; 8 nucleotides line up with TRBD2. V lost 4 bases to trimming and J lost 10 bases; unmatched junction nucleotides: 13. Germline V gives CDR1 SGHKS, CDR2 YYEKEE (reference sequence). The CDR3 covers 14 residues.